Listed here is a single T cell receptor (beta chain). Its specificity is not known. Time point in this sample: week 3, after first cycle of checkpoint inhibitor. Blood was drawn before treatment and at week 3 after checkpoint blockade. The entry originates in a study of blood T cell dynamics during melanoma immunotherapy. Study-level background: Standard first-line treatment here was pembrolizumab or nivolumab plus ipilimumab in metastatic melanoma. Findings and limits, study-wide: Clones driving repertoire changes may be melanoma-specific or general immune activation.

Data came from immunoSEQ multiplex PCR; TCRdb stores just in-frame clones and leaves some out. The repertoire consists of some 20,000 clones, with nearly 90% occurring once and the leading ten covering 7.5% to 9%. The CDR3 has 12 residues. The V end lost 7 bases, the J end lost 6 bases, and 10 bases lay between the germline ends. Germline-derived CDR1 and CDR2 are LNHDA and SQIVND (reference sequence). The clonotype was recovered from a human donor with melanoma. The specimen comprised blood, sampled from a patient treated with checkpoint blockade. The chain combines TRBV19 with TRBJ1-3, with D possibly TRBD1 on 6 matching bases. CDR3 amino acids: CASNRGQNTIYF. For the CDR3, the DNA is TGTGCCAGTAACCGGGGGCAAAACACCATATATTTT.